Below, one TCR beta chain is given with its context. The target of this receptor is not known. One base away there is no much larger clone; base qualities are not given. The 85 to 95 tumor samples were subjected to high-throughput TCR profiling using ImmunoSEQ. The paper's data handling went like this. Repertoire diversity metrics included richness (unique productive sequences), clonality, evenness and relatedness; Bhattacharyya coefficient assessed similarity between samples. Conclusions stayed consistent in a sensitivity analysis that left out TCRs with fewer than two reads. The table comes from immuneACCESS by way of TCRdb, which keeps in-frame sequences with V and J called. Part of the clones is missing from these tables; in studies checked, under half for an unresolved V gene and the rest for unknown reasons. The V and J calls and the clone size are those of that table, but D and trimming were determined from the DNA. Within this sample are approximately 8,900 clones, with less than 90% of them counted one time only. About 1.5% of the sample goes to the ten largest clones.

This sample stems from a study of high-grade serous ovarian cancer treatment subgroups (dated by TCRdb to about 2021). About the investigation overall: On average, each sample produced roughly 15,000 sequencing reads and thousands of unique TCR beta rearrangements. TCR beta repertoires were profiled in patients with high-grade serous ovarian cancer who were grouped, under a laparoscopic triage algorithm, by complete gross resection or by neoadjuvant chemotherapy response. Of the roughly 30 patients in the cohort, around 10 had no residual disease after primary surgery (R0), around 10 were excellent NACT responders, and around 10 were poor NACT responders. One primary tumor sample and two metastatic tumor samples were contributed by each patient, so that some 83 samples were obtained in total. General conclusions and limits of the study: The TCR repertoire analyses centered on CDR3, leaving CDR1 and CDR2 unanalyzed. Neoantigen level correlated positively with TCR clonal relatedness, and copy number variation and mutation load from whole-genome sequencing showed a positive trend with TCR clonal relatedness. Tumors from the same patient had repertoire similarity ranging from 0.11 to 0.79, while tumors from different patients showed almost no similarity. Spatial information was not captured by bulk tumor TCR sequencing, so insight into HGSC tumor complexity and diversity was limited.

Tumor samples were collected prior to definitive surgery or chemotherapy. Genomic DNA was extracted by the MD Anderson Biospecimen Extraction Resource, and TCR sequencing was done by the MD Anderson Cancer Genomics Laboratory. Spanning cysteine to phenylalanine, the CDR3 consists of 16 amino acids. The DNA shown is the 48-base CDR3, in frame from base 1. CDR1 and CDR2 were assigned from the germline V gene (reference sequence) as LNHDA and SQIVND. Trimming removed 0 bases from V and 10 bases from J, leaving 19 bases between the germline ends. The sample consisted of tumor tissue. The chain uses TRBV19 and TRBJ1-5, and perhaps TRBD1 as D gene, on 5 matching bases. This receptor was obtained from a human donor with high-grade serous ovarian cancer. The CDR3 sequence is CASSIDQWGTYGPQHF. The DNA sequence follows: TGTGCCAGTAGTATAGATCAATGGGGGACCTATGGTCCCCAGCATTTT.